This is a list of T cell receptor beta chains from one sample in a study of blood T cell repertoires in COVID-19. The method was immunoSEQ multiplex PCR; TCRdb's version includes in-frame clones alone and lacks a portion of them. The repertoire includes 250,000 or so clones, around nine tenths of them detected once, and around 3% sits in the top ten. Sequenced sample: PBMCs or T cells enriched from blood (not recorded which). All receptors come from a woman in her thirties or forties who had been exposed to COVID-19. The CDR3 runs from the conserved cysteine through the conserved F or W. A D gene is named only where the DNA matches it firmly. A row's size may be missing; if present it is once, few, many or a size class.

clone_size	v_call	j_call	d_call	cdr3_nt	cdr3_aa
.	TRBV10-2	TRBJ1-1	TRBD1	TGCGCCAGCGCCGACAGGGAGGATTTGAACACTGAAGCTTTCTTT	CASADREDLNTEAFF
.	TRBV3-1/TRBV3-2	TRBJ2-2	.	TGTGCCAGCAGCCTTAGCGTTCGGGGGGAGCTGTTTTTT	CASSLSVRGELFF
.	TRBV18	TRBJ1-4	TRBD1	TGTGCCAGCTCACATTCCCGGGACAGGGGTGGTGAAAAACTGTTTTTT	CASSHSRDRGGEKLFF
.	TRBV28	TRBJ1-2	TRBD1	TGTGCCAGCACCCCCCCGGGACAGAATAACTATGGCTACACCTTC	CASTPPGQNNYGYTF
.	TRBV6-6	TRBJ2-2	TRBD1	TGTGCCAGCAGTTCCCCCGACAGGGGGCAGGGCGGGGAGCTGTTTTTT	CASSSPDRGQGGELFF
once	TRBV10-1	TRBJ1-5	TRBD1	TGCGCCAGCAGTGCCGGGACAGGGGTCAATCAGCCCCAGCATTTT	CASSAGTGVNQPQHF
.	TRBV21-1	TRBJ1-2	.	TGTGCCAGCAGCAAAGTTGAGGAGGGGAGCCCAAACTATCCAAACTATGGCTACACCTTC	CASSKVEEGSPNYPNYGYTF
.	TRBV7-9	TRBJ2-5	.	TGTGCCAGCAGCTCAATAACGGGGGGCCTCCAAGAGACCCAGTACTTC	CASSSITGGLQETQYF
.	TRBV6-1	TRBJ2-7	.	TGTGCCAGCAGTGAAGACAGGGCCTACGAGCAGTACTTC	CASSEDRAYEQYF
.	TRBV14	TRBJ1-2	.	TGTGCCAGCAGCCAAGGTTTAACTTTCAGGACAGATTATGGCTACACCTTC	CASSQGLTFRTDYGYTF
once	TRBV2	TRBJ1-2	.	TGTGCCAGCAGTGGCATTGACAGACCCACTAACTATGGCTACACCTTC	CASSGIDRPTNYGYTF
.	TRBV28	TRBJ1-2	.	TGTGCCAGCAGTTCAGGGGCCTGGGGAGGCTACACCTTC	CASSSGAWGGYTF
.	TRBV3-1/TRBV3-2	TRBJ1-6	.	TGTGCCAGCAGCCAGGGGCGAGGACCCTATAATTCACCCCTCCACTTT	CASSQGRGPYNSPLHF
.	TRBV29-1	TRBJ2-3	TRBD2	TGCAGCGTCACCGGGAGGGCCACAGATACGCAGTATTTT	CSVTGRATDTQYF
.	TRBV7-2	TRBJ2-1	.	TGTGCCAGCAGCGGGGCGTCCTACAATGAGCAGTTCTTC	CASSGASYNEQFF
.	TRBV6-6	TRBJ2-2	TRBD1	TGTGCCAGCACCCAAATGGGACAGGGGATCCCCGGGGAGCTGTTTTTT	CASTQMGQGIPGELFF
.	TRBV5-5	TRBJ1-1	.	TGTGCCAGCAGCGTCGGACATCAGGGTGACACTGAAGCTTTCTTT	CASSVGHQGDTEAFF
.	TRBV9	TRBJ2-1	TRBD1	TGTGCCAGCAGCGTCGGACAGGAGGTATCCTACAATGAGCAGTTCTTC	CASSVGQEVSYNEQFF